The clone carrying this T cell receptor (beta chain) was detected many times. This entry comes from a study of blood T cells in healthy people across ages. This CDR3 is 16 amino acids long. Germline-derived CDR1 and CDR2 are SGHTA and FQGNSA. Trimming cost V 5 bases and J 0 bases; bases outside gene matches: 8. Through a sample-barcoded 5' primer and a J-beta primer mix, a second PCR was run for roughly 6 to 12 cycles. TCRdb recomputed calls from the 5' RACE reads with MiXCR, one row per CDR3 protein. The table records just under 900,000 distinct CDR3 sequences, under 30% of them present only once. The source of this sequence is an elderly woman in good health. Sequences were obtained from blood. The chain uses TRBV7-2 and TRBJ2-3; 7 positions match TRBD2. This CDR3 is CASSRDYSSSTDTQYF. Written as DNA, the CDR3 is TGTGCCAGCAGCCGGGACTACTCGTCTAGCACAGATACGCAGTATTTT.